Listed below are T cell receptor beta chains from one sample, sequenced in a study of cytomegalovirus exposure and HLA in healthy donors. Assay: immunoSEQ multiplex PCR; the TCRdb copy retains only in-frame clones and omits some. This sample has 90,000 to 110,000 clones, with more than 85% found just once. The specimen was PBMCs. The origin of the receptors is a woman aged 18-29 years in good health and CMV-seropositive. Each CDR3 is given with its conserved first and last residue. Rows give clone size only sometimes, using once, few, many, or a class for an expanded clone.

NA,TRBV19,13,CASRRVDYNEQFF
NA,TRBV5-5,16,CASSLFGGGLSYEQYF
NA,TRBV5-1,13,CASSTRGTDTQYF
NA,TRBV28,16,CASSLGLAGVNNEQFF
NA,TRBV6-1,16,CASSERGGTGRYEQYF
NA,TRBV13,13,CASSPPQIHEQYF
NA,TRBV14,16,CASSQVGEFGTGELFF
NA,TRBV10-3,17,CAISGPAGTGTNTEAFF
NA,TRBV4-1,17,CASSQPFGQLVQETQYF
NA,TRBV5-1,14,CASSPQGQNTEAFF
few,TRBV30,11,CAWSFQIGYTF
NA,TRBV5-4,16,CASSLTSDSSYNEQFF
NA,TRBV27,13,CASSFLRDTEQYF
NA,TRBV15,14,CATSRSRGNEKLFF
NA,TRBV5-1,12,CASGSIIGEAFF
NA,TRBV4-1,16,CASSQFSGNGYNEQFF
NA,TRBV7-3,15,CASSRAGAGYYEQYF
few,TRBV27,16,CASSTQTGGASTEAFF
NA,TRBV7-9,14,CASSNSTVPYEQYF
few,TRBV5-1,14,CASSLGQGNEKLFF
NA,TRBV23-1,14,CASSRVSGYYGYTF
NA,TRBV18,17,CASSPYGGQPSGNTIYF
once,TRBV13,19,CASSRSPGTQLSGANVLTF
NA,TRBV9,16,CASRKPGQGSYNEQFF
NA,TRBV7-2,16,CASSVSGRGAYNEQFF
NA,TRBV4-2,20,CASSQDLTDGGQGARDEQFF
NA,TRBV14,15,CASSLTSGQSDTQYF
NA,TRBV11-3,15,CASSLENPRAGGYTF
NA,TRBV6-5,14,CASASYISRETQYF
NA,TRBV30,13,CAWTGKGSYEQYF
NA,TRBV5-1,14,CASSLSRAEEKLFF
NA,TRBV7-9,14,CASSLVLRGETQYF
NA,TRBV6-6,14,CASSGKTSGGSWFF